The subject of this entry is one T cell receptor (beta chain). Its matching antigen is unknown. A junction boundary mismatches the germline segment, possibly from a read error. The PCR had 60 Vbeta and 13 Jbeta primers. Libraries were prepared by immunoSEQ multiplex PCR; TCRdb keeps only in-frame clonotypes and omits some of them. The sample carries roughly 140,000 clones, 80% recorded once. This specimen comes from a study of cytomegalovirus exposure and HLA in healthy donors. Points from the study as a whole: It was assumed in the presence/absence analyses that sequencing depth was roughly uniform across donors. Later analysis reportedly placed an Asian-associated ancestry cluster below the roughly 690-donor mean in N-insertions. Highly shared variants forming one cluster were likely a sequencing artifact.

The CDR3 has 16 amino acids. The germline CDR1 and CDR2 sequences are MGHRA and YSYEKL. The chain carries TRBV4-1 and TRBJ1-6; D gene ambiguous. This clonotype was obtained from a man in his thirties or forties in good health and CMV-seronegative. Sample: PBMCs. CDR3 bases: TGCGCCAGCAGCCCGGGAAACACTGGATATAATTCACCCCTCAACTTT. Amino acid sequence: CASSPGNTGYNSPLNF.